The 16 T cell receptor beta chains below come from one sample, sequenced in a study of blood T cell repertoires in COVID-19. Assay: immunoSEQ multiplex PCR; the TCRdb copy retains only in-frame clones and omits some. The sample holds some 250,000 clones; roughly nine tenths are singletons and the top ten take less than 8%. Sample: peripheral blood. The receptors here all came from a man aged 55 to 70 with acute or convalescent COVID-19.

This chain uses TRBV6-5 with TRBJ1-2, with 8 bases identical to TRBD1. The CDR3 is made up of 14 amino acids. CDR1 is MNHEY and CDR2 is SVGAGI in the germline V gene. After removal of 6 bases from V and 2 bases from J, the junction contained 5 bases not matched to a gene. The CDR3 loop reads CASSPRQGNYGYTF. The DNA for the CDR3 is TGTGCCAGCAGCCCCAGACAGGGGAACTATGGCTACACCTTC.

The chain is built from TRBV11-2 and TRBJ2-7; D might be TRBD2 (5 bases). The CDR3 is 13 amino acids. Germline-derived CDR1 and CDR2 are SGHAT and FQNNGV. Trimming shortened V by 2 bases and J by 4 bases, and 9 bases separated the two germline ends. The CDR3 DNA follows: TGTGCCAGCAGCTTACAGGAGGTGTACGAGCAGTACTTC. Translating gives CASSLQEVYEQYF.

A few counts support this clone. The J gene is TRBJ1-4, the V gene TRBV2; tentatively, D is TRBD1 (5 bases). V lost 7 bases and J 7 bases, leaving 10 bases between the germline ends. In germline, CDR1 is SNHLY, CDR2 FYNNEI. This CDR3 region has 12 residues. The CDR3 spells CASKVGGEKLFF. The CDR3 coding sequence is TGTGCCAGCAAGGTCGGGGGTGAAAAACTGTTTTTT.

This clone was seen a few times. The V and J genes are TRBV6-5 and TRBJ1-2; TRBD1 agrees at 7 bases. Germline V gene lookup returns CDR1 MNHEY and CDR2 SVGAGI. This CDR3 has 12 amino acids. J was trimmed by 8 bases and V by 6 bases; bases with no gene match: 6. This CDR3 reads CASRGTVEGYTF. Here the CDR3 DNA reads TGTGCCAGCAGAGGGACAGTTGAGGGCTACACCTTC.

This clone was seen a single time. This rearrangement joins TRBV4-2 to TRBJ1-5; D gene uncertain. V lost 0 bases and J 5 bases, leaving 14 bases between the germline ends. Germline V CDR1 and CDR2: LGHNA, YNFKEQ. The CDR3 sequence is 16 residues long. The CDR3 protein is CASSQDGGRTDQPQHF. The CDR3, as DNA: TGTGCCAGCAGCCAAGATGGAGGGAGGACGGATCAGCCCCAGCATTTT.

The CDR3 bases are TGTGCCAGCCTACTCAGGGGACACTCCTACGAGCAGTACTTC. As protein: CASLLRGHSYEQYF. V gene TRBV21-1 combines with J gene TRBJ2-7; the DNA was not used to check the table's D call, TRBD1. TRBV21-1 is labeled a pseudogene. The CDR3 runs to 14 residues.

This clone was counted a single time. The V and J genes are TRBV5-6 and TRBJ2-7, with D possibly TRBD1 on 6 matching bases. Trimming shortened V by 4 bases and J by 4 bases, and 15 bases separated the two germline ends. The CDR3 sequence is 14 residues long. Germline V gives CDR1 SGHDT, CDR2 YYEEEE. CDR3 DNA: TGTGCCAGCAGCCCGCAGGGGATGCCTTACGAGCAGTACTTC. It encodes CASSPQGMPYEQYF.

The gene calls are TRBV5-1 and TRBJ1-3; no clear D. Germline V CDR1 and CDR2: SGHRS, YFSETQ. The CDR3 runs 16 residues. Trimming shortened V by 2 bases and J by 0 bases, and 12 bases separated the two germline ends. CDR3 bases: TGCGCCAGCAGCTTAAAGCCAATAAGCTCTGGAAACACCATATATTTT. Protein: CASSLKPISSGNTIYF.

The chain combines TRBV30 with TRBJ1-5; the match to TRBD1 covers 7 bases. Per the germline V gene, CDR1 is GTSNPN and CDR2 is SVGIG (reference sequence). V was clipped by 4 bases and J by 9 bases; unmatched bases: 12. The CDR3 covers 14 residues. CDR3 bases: TGTGCCTGGAACGGACAGGCCGCTACGGGGCCCCAGCATTTT. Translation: CAWNGQAATGPQHF.

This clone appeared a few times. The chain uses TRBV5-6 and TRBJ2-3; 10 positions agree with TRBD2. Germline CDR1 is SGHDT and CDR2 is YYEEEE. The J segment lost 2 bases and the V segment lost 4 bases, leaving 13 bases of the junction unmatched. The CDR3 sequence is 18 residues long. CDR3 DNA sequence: TGTGCCAGCAGCCTCTTAGCGGGGGGACGACTTAACACAGATACGCAGTATTTT. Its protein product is CASSLLAGGRLNTDTQYF.

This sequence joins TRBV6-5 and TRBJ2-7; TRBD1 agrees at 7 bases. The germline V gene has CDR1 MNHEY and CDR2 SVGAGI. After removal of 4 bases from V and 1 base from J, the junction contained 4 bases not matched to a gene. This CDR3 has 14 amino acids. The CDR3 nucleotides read TGTGCCAGCAGTTTGACAGGGCGTTCCTACGAGCAGTACTTC. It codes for CASSLTGRSYEQYF.

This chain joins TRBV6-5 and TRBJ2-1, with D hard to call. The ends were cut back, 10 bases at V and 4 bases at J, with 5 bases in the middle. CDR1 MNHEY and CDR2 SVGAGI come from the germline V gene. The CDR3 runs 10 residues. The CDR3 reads CATSYNEQFF. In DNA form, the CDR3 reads TGTGCCACCTCTTACAATGAGCAGTTCTTC.

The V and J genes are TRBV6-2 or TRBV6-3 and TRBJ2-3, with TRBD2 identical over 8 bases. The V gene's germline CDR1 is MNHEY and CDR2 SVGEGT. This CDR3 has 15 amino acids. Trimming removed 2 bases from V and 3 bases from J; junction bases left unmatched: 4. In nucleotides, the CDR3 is TGTGCCAGCAGTTACCCAGCGGGAGTGACAGATACGCAGTATTTT. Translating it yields CASSYPAGVTDTQYF.

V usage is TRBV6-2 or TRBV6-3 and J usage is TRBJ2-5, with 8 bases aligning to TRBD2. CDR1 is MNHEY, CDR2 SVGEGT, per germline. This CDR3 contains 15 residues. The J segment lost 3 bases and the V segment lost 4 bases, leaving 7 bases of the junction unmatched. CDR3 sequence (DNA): TGTGCCAGCAGTTGGGGCATGGGACTAGAAGAGACCCAGTACTTC. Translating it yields CASSWGMGLEETQYF.

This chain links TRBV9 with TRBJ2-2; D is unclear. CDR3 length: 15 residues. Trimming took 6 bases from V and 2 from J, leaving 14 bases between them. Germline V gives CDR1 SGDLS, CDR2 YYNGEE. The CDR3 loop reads CASNKWQDNTGELFF. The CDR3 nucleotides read TGTGCCAGCAATAAGTGGCAGGATAACACCGGGGAGCTGTTTTTT. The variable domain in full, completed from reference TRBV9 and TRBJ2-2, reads DSGVTQTPKHLITATGQRVTLRCSPRSGDLSVYWYQQSLDQGLQFLIQYYNGEERAKGNILERFSAQQFPDLHSELNLSSLELGDSALYFCASNKWQDNTGELFFGEGSRLTVL.

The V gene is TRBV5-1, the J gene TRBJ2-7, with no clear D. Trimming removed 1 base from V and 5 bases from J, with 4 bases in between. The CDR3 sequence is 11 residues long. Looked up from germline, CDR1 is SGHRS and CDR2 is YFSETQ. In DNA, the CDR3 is TGCGCCAGCAGCTTGAACAACGAGCAGTACTTC. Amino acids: CASSLNNEQYF.